This TCR beta chain stems from a study of naive and memory T cell subsets. Overall study results and limits: Naive repertoires, especially CD8, held a few larger clonotypes, possibly memory cells re-expressing CD45RA.

After CD4 positive bead selection, the CD4-negative fraction gave CD8 T cells. An equimolar mix of two oligonucleotides served as the beta constant-region primer for TRBC1 and TRBC2. Ligated cDNA was amplified by four rounds of PCR with nested alpha and beta constant-region primers and SP2. The cDNA 3' end received a ligated single-stranded oligonucleotide carrying the SP2 primer and a 12-nucleotide UMI. TCRdb itself ran the UMI-ligation and nested PCR reads through MiXCR, one entry per CDR3 protein. The data hold 150,000 or so distinct CDR3 sequences, with roughly 23% observed a single time. As regards this clonotype: Its antigen is not known.

This sequence was found in a human donor in good health. The sample consisted of naive CD4+ T cells from blood.

The CDR3 loop reads CSASRLDADTQYF. The CDR3 DNA reads TGCAGTGCTAGCCGGCTAGACGCAGATACGCAGTATTTT. The chain joins TRBV20-1 to TRBJ2-3; D remains unclear. This CDR3 contains 13 residues. Germline-derived CDR1 and CDR2 are DFQATT and SNEGSKA (reference sequence). Trimming removed 3 bases from V and 4 bases from J, with 11 bases in between.